This T cell receptor beta chain was recorded in a study of human T cells and chemical hapten exposure. In the authors' methods: A per-sample median of about 96,000 TCRs was observed, with counts ranging from roughly 20,000 to 690,600. TCRdb fed the RACE reads into MiXCR, producing one record per CDR3 protein. V and J calls and clone size were set by TCRdb, not the authors. The table has about 46,000 distinct CDR3 sequences, about a tenth seen once. Stated time point: pre-sensitization, week 0. This sample's treatment: therapeutic diphenylcyclopropenone sensitization with weekly scalp DPC. Ahead of each patch test application, blood was drawn. This clonotype was counted ten times or more. The CDR3 has 11 amino acids. Germline V gene data show CDR1 as DFQATT and CDR2 as SNEGSKA (reference sequence). V shed 4 bases and J 15 bases; nucleotides not matched to a gene: 8.

This receptor was obtained from a middle-aged woman with alopecia areata. Some clones in this sample may be carry-over from other donors' samples. The V call is TRBV20-1, the J call TRBJ2-1, with TRBD2 identical over 8 bases. The specimen comprised whole blood, sampled in connection with sensitization to the hapten diphenylcyclopropenone (DPC). The DNA of the CDR3 is TGCAGTGCTAACAGCGGGGGCCAGGGGTTCTTC. Its translation: CSANSGGQGFF.